Below, 23 T cell receptor beta chains from the same sample are listed, as sequenced in a study of cytomegalovirus exposure and HLA in healthy donors. The PCR used 60 Vbeta and 13 Jbeta primers. Profiling relied on immunoSEQ multiplex PCR, and the TCRdb table lists in-frame clones only, not all of them. The data hold about 160,000 clones, with 75% observed a single time. Sequencing was performed on PBMCs. The receptor set was obtained from a male donor in good health and CMV-seronegative.

The gene calls are TRBV6-1 and TRBJ2-7, with D maybe TRBD2 (7 bases). This CDR3 comprises 15 residues. Germline values: CDR1 MNHNS, CDR2 SASEGT. Trimming stripped 5 bases from V and 5 bases from J, with 19 bases between. The chain's CDR3 is CASSRDRTSPHEQYF. As DNA, the CDR3 is TGTGCCAGCAGTCGCGACAGGACTAGTCCCCACGAGCAGTACTTC.

The rearrangement joins TRBV9 to TRBJ2-2; TRBD2 aligns across 10 bases. CDR1 SGDLS and CDR2 YYNGEE come from the germline V gene. Losses at the gene ends were 1 base for V and 7 bases for J; bases not matched to a gene: 7. The CDR3 has 16 residues. CDR3 sequence: CASSVSLAGVDGELFF. The CDR3 bases are TGTGCCAGCAGCGTAAGTCTAGCGGGAGTAGACGGGGAGCTGTTTTTT.

This chain uses TRBV7-9 with TRBJ2-2, with 10 bases lining up with TRBD1. There are 15 residues in the CDR3. V lost 4 bases to trimming and J lost 6 bases; unmatched junction nucleotides: 5. Germline lookup yields CDR1 SEHNR and CDR2 FQNEAQ (reference sequence). CDR3 in DNA: TGTGCCAGCAGCTCGAGGGGACAGGGGTCCGGGGAGCTGTTTTTT. Translating gives CASSSRGQGSGELFF.

The rearrangement uses TRBV14 and TRBJ1-6; 10 nucleotides agree with TRBD1. V trimming: 4 bases; J trimming: 8 bases; junction bases outside the gene matches: 5. The CDR3 is 15 amino acids. The germline V gene encodes CDR1 SGHDN and CDR2 FVKESK. The CDR3, as DNA: TGTGCCAGCAGCCGGACAGGGGGTAGGGATTCACCCCTCCACTTT. It is translated as CASSRTGGRDSPLHF.

In this sample, this clone turned up once. This chain uses TRBV23-1 with TRBJ2-3; 8 bases match TRBD2. TRBV23-1 is annotated as an ORF whose role is uncertain. This CDR3 is 17 amino acids long. The ends lost 0 bases at V and 0 bases at J; junction bases unmatched: 5. The CDR3 bases are TGCGCCAGCAGTCAATCTCGCGGGGGGCCTAGCACAGATACGCAGTATTTT. This gives the protein CASSQSRGGPSTDTQYF.

CDR3 in amino acids: CASSLTLREQYF. CDR3 coding DNA: TGTGCCAGCAGCTTAACCCTGCGGGAGCAGTACTTC. The chain couples TRBV7-2 to TRBJ2-7; D uncertain. Trimming stripped 2 bases from V and 7 bases from J, with 9 bases between. In germline, CDR1 is SGHTA, CDR2 FQGNSA. The CDR3 is 12 amino acids.

This clone has only a few counts. The chain has TRBV4-1 and TRBJ2-7; 8 bases align to TRBD2. Germline V lookup: CDR1 MGHRA, CDR2 YSYEKL. CDR3 length: 15 residues. V gave up 1 base and J gave up 2 bases; unmatched junction bases: 4. CDR3 protein: CASSQAGGSPYEQYF. The CDR3 DNA follows: TGCGCCAGCAGCCAAGCGGGGGGGTCCCCCTACGAGCAGTACTTC.

The CDR3 here is CASSQGQGHQPQHF. CDR3 nucleotides: TGTGCCAGCTCACAGGGACAGGGACATCAGCCCCAGCATTTT. The chain uses TRBV18 and TRBJ1-5; TRBD1 aligns across 9 bases. CDR1 KGHSH and CDR2 LQKENI come from the germline V gene. The CDR3 spans 14 residues. Losses at the gene ends were 4 bases for V and 5 bases for J; bases not matched to a gene: 3.

The V and J genes are TRBV6-6 and TRBJ2-3; tentatively, D is TRBD1 (6 bases). Germline V gene lookup returns CDR1 MNHNY and CDR2 SVGAGI (reference sequence). The CDR3 covers 15 residues. Trimming left V 0 bases short and J 5 bases short, with 12 bases between. The CDR3 nucleotides read TGTGCCAGCAGTTACTCGACGGAAGGGGGAGATACGCAGTATTTT. It yields the protein CASSYSTEGGDTQYF.

The gene calls are TRBV7-9 and TRBJ2-3; 10 nucleotides agree with TRBD1. This CDR3 has 16 residues. Trimming at V came to 3 bases and at J to 2 bases, leaving 5 bases not matched to a gene. CDR1 and CDR2 from the germline V gene are SEHNR and FQNEAQ (reference sequence). The CDR3, as DNA: TGTGCCAGCAGCTTCTTGGGACAGGGGTTCACAGATACGCAGTATTTT. Protein product: CASSFLGQGFTDTQYF.

The J gene is TRBJ1-6, the V gene TRBV4-1; TRBD1 might be the D (5 bases). V lost 4 bases and J lost 5, with 12 bases in between. The CDR3 consists of 15 residues. CDR1 and CDR2 (germline): MGHRA, YSYEKL. The DNA for the CDR3 is TGCGCCAGCAGCCCGCAGGGCGTAGATAATTCACCCCTCCACTTT. Its translation is CASSPQGVDNSPLHF.

The CDR3 bases are TGTGCCAGCAGCCAGCGGAGTGAGGCTTTCTTT. Encoded protein: CASSQRSEAFF. The chain joins TRBV4-2 to TRBJ1-1; D gene ambiguous. This CDR3 region has 11 residues. CDR1 is LGHNA, CDR2 YNFKEQ, per germline. The ends were cut back, 3 bases at V and 11 bases at J, with 10 bases in the middle.

The V gene is TRBV19, the J gene TRBJ1-5; a possible D gene is TRBD1 (6 bases). Trimming removed 6 bases from V and 7 bases from J, with 13 bases in between. The CDR3 sequence is 13 residues long. The germline gives CDR1 LNHDA, CDR2 SQIVND (reference sequence). The CDR3 protein is CASSRGLGQPQHF. The CDR3 region has the DNA TGTGCCAGTAGCAGGGGCCTCGGGCAGCCCCAGCATTTT.

V usage is TRBV5-6 and J usage is TRBJ2-3; 7 bases align to TRBD1. Germline V gene lookup returns CDR1 SGHDT and CDR2 YYEEEE. The trim removed 3 bases at V and 2 bases at J, leaving 6 bases unmatched. The CDR3 consists of 15 residues. CDR3 region: CASSSKDRTTDTQYF. The CDR3 nucleotides read TGTGCCAGCAGCTCGAAGGACAGGACCACAGATACGCAGTATTTT.

This clone has more than one count but fewer than ten. This chain uses TRBV6-5 with TRBJ2-1; D might be TRBD2 (6 bases). The CDR3 is made up of 16 amino acids. Germline CDR1 and CDR2: MNHEY and SVGAGI. V dropped 2 bases and J dropped 7 bases, with 18 bases sitting between them. The CDR3: CASSYPPGTGLNEQFF. The DNA of the CDR3 is TGTGCCAGCAGTTACCCCCCCGGGACTGGGTTGAATGAGCAGTTCTTC.

The V and J genes are TRBV28 and TRBJ2-2; D unclear. The CDR3 covers 13 residues. With 1 base removed from V and 2 bases from J, the gap between germline ends came to 2 bases. The germline CDR1 and CDR2 sequences are MDHEN and SYDVKM. CDR3 coding DNA: TGTGCCAGCAGTTTATCAAACACCGGGGAGCTGTTTTTT. Amino acid sequence: CASSLSNTGELFF.

The rearrangement joins TRBV6-1 to TRBJ2-7; possible D gene TRBD1, 5 bases. Looked up from germline, CDR1 is MNHNS and CDR2 is SASEGT. The V gene lost 1 base and the J gene lost 7 bases, with 14 bases spanning the gap. CDR3 size: 14 residues. The CDR3 bases are TGTGCCAGCAGTGAAGTGCCAGGGCCTGGGGAGCAGTACTTC. It translates to CASSEVPGPGEQYF.

There are a few counts of this clone. CDR3 coding DNA: TGTGCCAGCAGCACAACAGGGGGGAAGTCGGGAGGTCCAAGCTATTTT. Translating it yields CASSTTGGKSGGPSYF. The chain has TRBV7-3 and TRBJ2-3; tentatively, D is TRBD1 (8 bases). Per germline, CDR1 SGHTA and CDR2 FQGTGA. The V end was cut by 5 bases, the J end by 15 bases, with 30 bases between. The CDR3 has 16 amino acids.

CDR3 bases: TGCGCCAGCAGCCAAGATGGTAGGCTAGCGGGGGGTCCAGCCAAAAACATTCAGTACTTC. Its translation: CASSQDGRLAGGPAKNIQYF. The chain links TRBV4-1 to TRBJ2-4; 11 bases agree with TRBD2. The CDR3 runs to 20 residues. V was pared by 0 bases and J by 0 bases, with 10 bases of the junction left unmatched. The germline V gene encodes CDR1 MGHRA and CDR2 YSYEKL.

The gene calls are TRBV6-5 and TRBJ1-4, with 7 positions matching TRBD1. Trimming removed 6 bases from V and 4 bases from J; junction bases left unmatched: 5. The CDR3 covers 14 residues. Germline-derived CDR1 and CDR2 are MNHEY and SVGAGI. The CDR3 loop is CASSQTGFNEKLFF. The CDR3, as DNA: TGTGCCAGCAGCCAGACAGGGTTTAATGAAAAACTGTTTTTT.

The chain uses TRBV7-9 and TRBJ2-3; 10 nucleotides agree with TRBD2. Germline values: CDR1 SEHNR, CDR2 FQNEAQ (reference sequence). CDR3 length: 16 amino acids. Losses at the gene ends were 3 bases for V and 3 bases for J; bases not matched to a gene: 6. As DNA, the CDR3 is TGTGCCAGCAGCTTTGGGCTAGCGGGGGTTACAGATACGCAGTATTTT. Translating gives CASSFGLAGVTDTQYF.

This clone came up a few times. J is TRBJ1-1 and V is TRBV5-6; 7 nucleotides agree with TRBD1. The CDR3 spans 15 residues. J was trimmed by 5 bases and V by 2 bases; bases with no gene match: 9. CDR1 and CDR2 from the germline V gene are SGHDT and YYEEEE. The DNA of the CDR3 is TGTGCCAGCAGCTTAAGGACAGGTTTTCGGACTGAAGCTTTCTTT. As protein: CASSLRTGFRTEAFF.

This clone showed up many times. The chain recombines TRBV7-8 with TRBJ2-2, with 7 bases aligning to TRBD2. CDR3 length: 14 residues. Germline V CDR1 and CDR2: SGHVS, FQNEAQ. V was pared by 3 bases and J by 4 bases, with 2 bases of the junction left unmatched. The CDR3 bases are TGTGCCAGCAGCTTCGGGGGGTTCACCGGGGAGCTGTTTTTT. Its protein is CASSFGGFTGELFF.